These T cell receptor beta chains were read from a single sample in a study of T cell repertoires in cytomegalovirus infection. Their antigen targets remain unknown. MiXCR, applied by TCRdb to the reads, yields one record per CDR3 protein. The data show about 830,000 distinct CDR3 sequences, about 31% seen once. This specimen was cultured CD8+ T cells from PBMCs, taken from culture after CMV antigen stimulation. These receptors all stem from a human donor in good health (CMV status not recorded). Some clones in this sample may be carry-over from other donors' samples. The CDR3 runs from the conserved cysteine through the conserved F or W. A D gene is named only where the DNA matches it firmly. Size values are once, few and many counts, or a class for expanded clones, and some rows have none.

>TRBJ2-5|few|15|NA|TRBV4-1
CASSLEGGPQETQYF
TGCGCCAGCAGCTTGGAGGGTGGGCCTCAAGAGACCCAGTACTTC
>TRBJ1-2|NA|15|NA|TRBV6-2/TRBV6-3
CASSSDSAANYGYTF
TGTGCCAGCAGTTCCGACAGCGCCGCTAACTATGGCTACACCTTC
>TRBJ1-1|many|11|NA|TRBV2
CASAVNTEAFF
TGTGCCAGCGCCGTGAACACTGAAGCTTTCTTT
>TRBJ2-5|many|15|NA|TRBV11-2
CASSSLGGGQETQYF
TGTGCCAGCAGCTCGCTGGGAGGGGGCCAAGAGACCCAGTACTTC
>TRBJ1-5|NA|15|TRBD1|TRBV7-9
CASRLGQGADQPQHF
TGTGCCAGCAGACTGGGACAGGGGGCTGATCAGCCCCAGCATTTT
>TRBJ2-7|NA|13|NA|TRBV27
CASSLSGFHEQYF
TGTGCCAGCAGTTTGTCAGGTTTCCACGAGCAGTACTTC
>TRBJ1-4|NA|14|NA|TRBV7-9
CATSIRGSNEKLFF
TGTGCCACCTCAATCAGGGGAAGTAATGAAAAACTGTTTTTT
>TRBJ2-1|NA|14|TRBD2|TRBV29-1
CNALGLAEHNEQFF
TGCAACGCTTTGGGACTAGCGGAACACAATGAGCAGTTCTTC
>TRBJ1-4|few|16|NA|TRBV5-5
CASSLWTKGINEKLFF
TGTGCCAGCAGCTTATGGACAAAGGGGATTAATGAAAAACTGTTTTTT
>TRBJ2-5|few|15|NA|TRBV7-9
CASSSPSLGEETQYF
TGTGCCAGCAGCTCCCCCAGCCTTGGGGAAGAGACCCAGTACTTC
>TRBJ1-4|few|13|NA|TRBV6-8
CASSYSANEKLFF
TGTGCCAGCAGTTACTCCGCTAATGAAAAACTGTTTTTT
>TRBJ2-7|many|15|TRBD2|TRBV7-6
CASSLERGPTYEQYF
TGTGCCAGCAGCTTAGAGCGGGGCCCGACGTACGAGCAGTACTTC
>TRBJ1-1|few|14|NA|TRBV19
CASSIGSGNTEAFF
TGTGCCAGTAGTATTGGGTCGGGAAACACTGAAGCTTTCTTT
>TRBJ2-2|NA|13|NA|TRBV29-1
CSVLNSRTGELFF
TGCAGCGTTTTGAACAGCCGCACCGGGGAGCTGTTTTTT
>TRBJ2-7|few|14|NA|TRBV10-3
CAIRVDSRSYEQYF
TGTGCCATCAGGGTAGACAGCCGCTCCTACGAGCAGTACTTC
>TRBJ2-5|NA|15|TRBD1|TRBV5-1
CASSYRQGALETQYF
TGCGCCAGCAGCTATCGACAGGGGGCCTTAGAGACCCAGTACTTC
>TRBJ2-3|many|15|TRBD2|TRBV12-3/TRBV12-4
CASTPLAGGLDTQYF
TGTGCCAGCACCCCCCTAGCGGGGGGGTTAGATACGCAGTATTTT
>TRBJ1-3|NA|15|NA|TRBV6-6
CASSYGSGSGNTIYF
TGTGCCAGCAGTTACGGTTCGGGGTCTGGAAACACCATATATTTT
>TRBJ1-4|NA|13|NA|TRBV11-2
CASSFLQNEKLFF
TGTGCCAGCAGCTTTTTGCAGAATGAAAAACTGTTTTTT
>TRBJ1-2|few|12|NA|TRBV6-6
CASTTGDYGYTF
TGTGCCAGCACCACAGGCGACTATGGCTACACCTTC
>TRBJ1-1|many|11|NA|TRBV7-2
CASRFGREAFF
TGTGCCAGCAGGTTCGGACGGGAAGCTTTCTTT
>TRBJ1-2|NA|17|TRBD1|TRBV5-1
CASSHRDRGLPNYGYTF
TGCGCCAGCAGCCACCGGGACAGGGGCCTCCCTAACTATGGCTACACCTTC
>TRBJ1-1|NA|10|NA|TRBV19
CASGIAEAFF
TGTGCCAGTGGGATTGCTGAAGCTTTCTTT
>TRBJ2-5|few|15|TRBD2|TRBV2
CASNEPAGAKETQYF
TGTGCCAGCAACGAACCAGCGGGGGCCAAAGAGACCCAGTACTTC
>TRBJ1-4|NA|15|TRBD1|TRBV4-1
CASSPADRDNEKLFF
TGCGCCAGCAGCCCAGCGGACAGGGATAATGAAAAACTGTTTTTT
>TRBJ2-6|NA|16|NA|TRBV7-3
CASSFPTGTGANVLTF
TGTGCCAGCAGCTTCCCAACAGGGACTGGGGCCAACGTCCTGACTTTC
>TRBJ1-1|many|15|TRBD1|TRBV7-6
CASSLGGTGGTEAFF
TGTGCCAGCAGCTTAGGTGGGACAGGGGGCACTGAAGCTTTCTTT
>TRBJ1-2|once|13|TRBD1|TRBV28
CATKGAGDYVYTF
TGTGCCACTAAGGGGGCAGGCGACTATGTCTACACCTTC
>TRBJ2-5|few|15|NA|TRBV15
CATSRDRGPEETQYF
TGTGCCACCAGCAGAGATCGCGGGCCAGAAGAGACCCAGTACTTC
>TRBJ2-5|NA|13|NA|TRBV7-8
CASARVRQETQYF
TGTGCCAGCGCGCGGGTTCGACAAGAGACCCAGTACTTC
>TRBJ1-1|few|15|NA|TRBV19
CASTYGGQLNTEAFF
TGTGCCAGTACTTATGGGGGCCAGTTGAACACTGAAGCTTTCTTT
>TRBJ2-3|NA|16|TRBD2|TRBV4-1
CASSQVTSGSTDTQYF
TGCGCCAGCAGCCAGGTCACTAGCGGAAGCACAGATACGCAGTATTTT
>TRBJ2-5|NA|16|TRBD2|TRBV5-1
CASSSRLAGGRETQYF
TGCGCCAGCAGCAGCAGACTAGCGGGGGGTCGGGAGACCCAGTACTTC
>TRBJ2-3|many|11|NA|TRBV6-2/TRBV6-3
CASSYADTQYF
TGTGCCAGCAGTTACGCAGATACGCAGTATTTT
>TRBJ2-2|NA|14|NA|TRBV6-5
CASRTAPNTGELFF
TGTGCCAGCAGGACAGCACCGAACACCGGGGAGCTGTTTTTT
>TRBJ1-2|NA|12|TRBD1|TRBV20-1
CSARDTGDGYTF
TGCAGTGCTAGAGATACAGGGGACGGCTACACCTTC
>TRBJ2-7|NA|16|NA|TRBV19
CASSIQSGEPAYGQYF
TGTGCCAGTAGTATACAATCCGGGGAGCCCGCTTACGGGCAGTACTTC
>TRBJ2-6|NA|17|NA|TRBV9
CASSGGRKDSGANVLTF
TGTGCCAGCAGTGGGGGGCGCAAAGACTCTGGGGCCAACGTCCTGACTTTC
>TRBJ2-7|few|13|NA|TRBV15
CATSNSRRYEQYF
TGTGCCACCAGCAATTCCCGGCGGTACGAGCAGTACTTC
>TRBJ2-3|NA|16|TRBD2|TRBV13
CASSLDGTSSRDTQYF
TGTGCCAGCAGCCTCGACGGGACTAGCAGCAGGGATACGCAGTATTTT